This T cell receptor (beta chain) is drawn from a study of neurological immune-mediated disorders. V lost 3 bases to trimming and J lost 6 bases, with 11 bases between them. The CDR3 totals 13 residues. Template-switch 5'RACE cDNA synthesis added a 10-nucleotide unique molecular identifier. TCRdb fed the 5' RACE reads into MiXCR, producing one record per CDR3 protein. In the table there are roughly 30,000 distinct CDR3 sequences, approximately 5% of which are singletons. Points from the study as a whole: In HTLV-1-associated myelopathy, TCR clonal expansion was greatest, and in multiple sclerosis it was least, below healthy controls.

This clonotype was picked up many times. Antigen: not known. This sequence joins TRBV12-3 or TRBV12-4 and TRBJ1-2, with D tentatively TRBD1 (6 bases). This TCR was recovered from a woman in her 50s in good health. The sample taken for sequencing was CD4+ T cells from blood. CDR3 DNA sequence: TGTGCCAGCAGTTTTAGGGGGGGCCATGGCTACACCTTC. Residues: CASSFRGGHGYTF.